A selection of T cell receptor beta chains follows, all from one sample in a study of shared clonotypes between healthy human individuals. The repertoire was sequenced with immunoSEQ multiplex PCR; TCRdb's copy has only in-frame clones and lacks some. Of more than 400,000 clones in the sample, around four fifths are singletons; the top ten hold about 12%. Specimen: PBMCs. These receptors all stem from a woman aged 40 to 50 in good health. Some clones in this sample may be carry-over from other donors' samples. CDR3s include the opening cysteine and the closing phenylalanine or tryptophan. A D gene is named only where the DNA matches it firmly. Size tells how often a clone was seen (once, few, many) or the class of an expanded clone, and some rows leave it out.

j_call v_call d_call cdr3_length clone_size cdr3_nt cdr3_aa
TRBJ2-2 TRBV28 TRBD2 15 few TGTGCCAGCACCCGACTAGCGGGAGTGACCGGGGAGCTGTTTTTT CASTRLAGVTGELFF
TRBJ2-7 TRBV15 - 15 once TGTGCCACCAGCAGAGATCAAACAGGGTTGTACGAGCAGTACTTC CATSRDQTGLYEQYF
TRBJ2-1 TRBV5-8 TRBD2 18 - TGTGCCAGCAGCCATAGTCCCGGGACTAGCGGGAGTAGGTTTGAGCAGTTCTTC CASSHSPGTSGSRFEQFF
TRBJ1-5 TRBV6-1 - 13 - TGTGCCAGCACCAGCAGCCTAAATCAGCCCCAGCATTTT CASTSSLNQPQHF
TRBJ2-1 TRBV6-4 - 14 - TGTGCCAGCAAGTTCAGCGGAGCTAACAATGAGCAGTTCTTC CASKFSGANNEQFF
TRBJ2-5 TRBV30 TRBD1 13 - TGTGCAGGAGACACAGGGGGCAGAGAGACCCAGTACTTC CAGDTGGRETQYF
TRBJ2-3 TRBV5-1 - 14 - TGCGCCAGCAGCTTGCTAGCTAGCACAGATACGCAGTATTTT CASSLLASTDTQYF
TRBJ2-5 TRBV28 - 16 - TGTGCCAGCAGTTCCCCTAAGCTGAGCGTCGGGGAGACCCAGTACTTC CASSSPKLSVGETQYF
TRBJ2-1 TRBV2 - 14 - TGTGCCAGCAAGGAGCGGACCCCCTACAATGAGCAGTTCTTC CASKERTPYNEQFF
TRBJ2-7 TRBV6-1 - 15 many TGTGCCAGCAGTGAAGCCCTAGGGGGTAGCTACGAGCAGTACTTC CASSEALGGSYEQYF
TRBJ1-3 TRBV6-5 - 16 - TGTGCCAGCAGTTACTCCACAGGGACGGCGGGAAACACCATATATTTT CASSYSTGTAGNTIYF
TRBJ1-4 TRBV7-8 TRBD1 15 once TGTGCCAGCAGCCCAGGGACAGTCGGAGGGGAAAAACTGTTTTTT CASSPGTVGGEKLFF
TRBJ1-5 TRBV6-5 TRBD1 13 - TGTGCCAGCCAGGGACAGAGAGATCAGCCCCAGCATTTT CASQGQRDQPQHF
TRBJ2-1 TRBV7-9 TRBD1 18 - TGTGCCAGCAGCAAAGGGCTCTTAGGGGGCCGGACCTACAATGAGCAGTTCTTC CASSKGLLGGRTYNEQFF
TRBJ2-7 TRBV5-4 TRBD2 14 - TGTGCCAGCAGCTCGAGGACTAGAACCTACGAGCAGTACTTC CASSSRTRTYEQYF
TRBJ1-1 TRBV19 - 13 once TGTGCCAGTATTCATACTGAGAACACTGAAGCTTTCTTT CASIHTENTEAFF
TRBJ2-1 TRBV29-1 TRBD2 15 - TGCAGCGTTCCCCATGCTAGCGGAGATTACAATGAGCAGTTCTTC CSVPHASGDYNEQFF
TRBJ2-1 TRBV19 TRBD2 15 - TGTGCCTCCCCAGACCCTAGCGGGAGGCTATCCGAGCAGTTCTTC CASPDPSGRLSEQFF
TRBJ2-3 TRBV10-1 TRBD2 15 - TGCGCCAGCAGCGGACTAGCGGGAGGGTCCGATACGCAGTATTTT CASSGLAGGSDTQYF
TRBJ1-1 TRBV11-3 TRBD1 15 once TGTGCCAGCAGCTTAGGACAGGGGACGAACACTGAAGCTTTCTTT CASSLGQGTNTEAFF
TRBJ2-3 TRBV19 - 13 - TGTGCCTCCGGGGCCTCTTGGGCAGATACGCAGTATTTT CASGASWADTQYF
TRBJ2-5 TRBV13 - 15 - TGTGCCAGCAGCCCCCTGTCACGGGGTCAAGAGACCCAGTACTTC CASSPLSRGQETQYF
TRBJ2-7 TRBV28 TRBD2 17 - TGTGCCACCACTTGGGGGGGACCCAACCTTCATCTTTACGAGCAGTACTTC CATTWGGPNLHLYEQYF
TRBJ2-7 TRBV7-2 TRBD2 14 - TGTGCCAGCAGCTGGACTAGCGGAACCTACGAGCAGTACTTC CASSWTSGTYEQYF
TRBJ2-7 TRBV28 - 14 - TGTGCCAGCAGTCCTCCAGGGACCTCTGACGAGCAGTACTTC CASSPPGTSDEQYF
TRBJ2-2 TRBV5-5 - 12 few TGTGCCAGCAGCTATGACACCGGGGAGCTGTTTTTT CASSYDTGELFF
TRBJ1-1 TRBV29-1 - 15 - TGCAGCGTTGATGGGCGGACTAGGAATGAACTTGAAGCTTTCTTT CSVDGRTRNELEAFF
TRBJ2-5 TRBV6-1 - 13 - TGTGCCAGCTCCGGTCGGGGGTTAGAGACCCAGTACTTC CASSGRGLETQYF
TRBJ2-1 TRBV10-3 TRBD2 15 - TGTGCCATCAGTAAAGGACTAGCGGGAGATAATGAGCAGTTCTTC CAISKGLAGDNEQFF
TRBJ2-7 TRBV28 - 13 once TGTGCCAGCAGGGCCGGGGCATCCTACGAGCAGTACTTC CASRAGASYEQYF
TRBJ1-1 TRBV6-1 TRBD1 14 - TGTGCCAGCAGGGACAGGGGGCCCAACACTGAAGCTTTCTTT CASRDRGPNTEAFF
TRBJ2-2 TRBV19 TRBD1 13 once TGTGCCAGTAGGGACAGGGGTGGCGGGGAGCTGTTTTTT CASRDRGGGELFF
TRBJ1-2 TRBV4-2 - 11 once TGTGCCAGCAGCCGGGGGGAAGGCTACACCTTC CASSRGEGYTF
TRBJ2-7 TRBV7-9 - 12 - TGTGCCAACAGCCCGGACACGGGCGAGCAGTACTTC CANSPDTGEQYF
TRBJ1-3 TRBV9 - 16 - TGTGCCAGCAGCGTAAGTGTCCAGAGCTCTGGAAACACCATATATTTT CASSVSVQSSGNTIYF
TRBJ2-5 TRBV11-2 - 15 few TGTGCCAGCAGCTTATTGGGAGTCAGTGGGGAGACCCAGTACTTC CASSLLGVSGETQYF
TRBJ2-7 TRBV7-3 - 15 - TGTGCCAGCAGCTTATTTCCCCAGGGTGACTCCGAGCAGTACTTC CASSLFPQGDSEQYF
TRBJ2-5 TRBV4-2 - 16 - TGTGCCAGCAGCCAAGCTATGGGCCGGAATCGAGAGACCCAGTACTTC CASSQAMGRNRETQYF
TRBJ1-1 TRBV5-1 TRBD1 16 - TGCGCCAGCAGCCAAGGATACAGGGGCCCGAACACTGAAGCTTTCTTT CASSQGYRGPNTEAFF
TRBJ1-1 TRBV5-4 - 13 - TGTGCCAGCAGCTTCTCGGGGAACACTGAAGCTTTCTTT CASSFSGNTEAFF